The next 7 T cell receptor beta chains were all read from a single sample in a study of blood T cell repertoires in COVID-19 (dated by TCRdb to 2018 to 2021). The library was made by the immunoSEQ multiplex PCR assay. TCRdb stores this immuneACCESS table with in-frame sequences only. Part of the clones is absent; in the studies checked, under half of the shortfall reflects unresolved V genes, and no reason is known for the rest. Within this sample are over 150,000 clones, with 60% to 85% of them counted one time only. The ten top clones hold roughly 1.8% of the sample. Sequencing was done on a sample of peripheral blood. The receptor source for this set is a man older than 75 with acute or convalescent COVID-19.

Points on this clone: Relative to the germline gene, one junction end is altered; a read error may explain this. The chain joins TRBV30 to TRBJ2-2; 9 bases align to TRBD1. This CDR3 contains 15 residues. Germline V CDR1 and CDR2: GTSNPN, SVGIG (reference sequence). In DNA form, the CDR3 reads TGTGCCTCGAGTGATCCGGGACAGGGAATCGGGGAGCTGTTTTTT. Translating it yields CASSDPGQGIGELFF.

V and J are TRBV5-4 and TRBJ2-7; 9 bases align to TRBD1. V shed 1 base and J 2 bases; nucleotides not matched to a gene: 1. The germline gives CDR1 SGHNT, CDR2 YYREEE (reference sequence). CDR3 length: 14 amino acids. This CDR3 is CASSLTGGPYEQYV. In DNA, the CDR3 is TGTGCCAGCAGCTTGACAGGGGGCCCCTACGAGCAGTACGTC.

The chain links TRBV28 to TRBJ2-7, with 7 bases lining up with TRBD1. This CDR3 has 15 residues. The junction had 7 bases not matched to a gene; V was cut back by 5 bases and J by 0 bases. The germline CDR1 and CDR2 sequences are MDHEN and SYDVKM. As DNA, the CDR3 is TGTGCCAGCAGTGAGACAGGGTTCAGCTCCTACGAGCAGTACGTC. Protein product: CASSETGFSSYEQYV.

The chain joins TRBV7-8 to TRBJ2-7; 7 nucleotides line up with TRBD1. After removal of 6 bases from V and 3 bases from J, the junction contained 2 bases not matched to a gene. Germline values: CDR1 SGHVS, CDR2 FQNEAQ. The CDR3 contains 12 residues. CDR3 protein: CASSRQGYEQYF. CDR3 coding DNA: TGTGCCAGCAGTAGACAGGGCTACGAGCAGTACTTC.

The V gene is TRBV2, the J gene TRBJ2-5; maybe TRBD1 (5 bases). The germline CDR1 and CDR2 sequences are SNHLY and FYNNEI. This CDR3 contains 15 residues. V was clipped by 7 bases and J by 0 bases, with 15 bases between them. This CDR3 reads CASTDGDRHQETQYF. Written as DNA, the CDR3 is TGTGCCAGCACCGACGGAGACAGACACCAAGAGACCCAGTACTTC.

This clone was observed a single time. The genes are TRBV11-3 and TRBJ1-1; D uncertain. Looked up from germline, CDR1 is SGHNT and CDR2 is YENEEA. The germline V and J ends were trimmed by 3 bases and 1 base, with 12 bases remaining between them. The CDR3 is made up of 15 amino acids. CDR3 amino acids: CASSLNSERNTEAFF. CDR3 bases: TGTGCCAGCAGCTTGAACAGTGAGAGGAACACTGAAGCTTTCTTT.

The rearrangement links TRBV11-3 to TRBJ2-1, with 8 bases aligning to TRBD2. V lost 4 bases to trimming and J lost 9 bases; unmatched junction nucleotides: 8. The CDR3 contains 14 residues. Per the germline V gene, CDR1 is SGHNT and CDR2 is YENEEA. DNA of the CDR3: TGTGCCAGCAGCTACGTCGGGGGGGCGGGTGAGCAGTTCTTC. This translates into CASSYVGGAGEQFF.